Listed below are T cell receptor beta chains from one sample, sequenced in a study of OX40 agonist ivuxolimab in advanced cancers. Sequencing used immunoSEQ multiplex PCR; TCRdb keeps in-frame clones, though not all of them. This sample has over 85,000 clones, with roughly 85% found just once. The specimen comprised CD4+ or CD8+ T cells sorted from blood, sampled in a trial of the OX40 agonist ivuxolimab. These receptors came from an adult with an advanced solid tumor such as melanoma, head and neck, liver or kidney cancer. Each CDR3 is given with its conserved first and last residue.

j_call: TRBJ2-3
v_call: TRBV27
cdr3_aa: CASSLSRTDLTDTQYF

j_call: TRBJ2-5
v_call: TRBV18
cdr3_aa: CASSPLAGGEETQYF

j_call: TRBJ1-4
v_call: TRBV5-6
cdr3_aa: CASSPGRFRGKLFF

j_call: TRBJ1-1
v_call: TRBV11-1
cdr3_aa: CASSLAGGNTEAFF

j_call: TRBJ2-7
v_call: TRBV10-3
cdr3_aa: CAISESVGQFDRRFF

j_call: TRBJ2-1
v_call: TRBV4-2
cdr3_aa: CASSQGDTAPHEQFF

j_call: TRBJ1-1
v_call: TRBV18
cdr3_aa: CASSPQGGGTEAFF

j_call: TRBJ1-5
v_call: TRBV5-5
cdr3_aa: CASSLWDSNQPQHF

j_call: TRBJ1-5
v_call: TRBV7-2
cdr3_aa: CASSFRLGGNQPQHF

j_call: TRBJ2-3
v_call: TRBV2
cdr3_aa: CARKGQGATDTQYF

j_call: TRBJ1-5
v_call: TRBV19
cdr3_aa: CASSNRVSNQPQHF

j_call: TRBJ2-7
v_call: TRBV5-4
cdr3_aa: CASSEGTVYEQYF

j_call: TRBJ2-1
v_call: TRBV5-8
cdr3_aa: CASSLRTGRLGEQFF

j_call: TRBJ1-1
v_call: TRBV7-8
cdr3_aa: CASSPEGYTEAFF

j_call: TRBJ2-3
v_call: TRBV6-6
cdr3_aa: CASRPTSGGAADTQYF

j_call: TRBJ2-3
v_call: TRBV29-1
cdr3_aa: CSVEGGRSTDTQYF

j_call: TRBJ2-5
v_call: TRBV2
cdr3_aa: CASSEGRYQETQYF

j_call: TRBJ1-2
v_call: TRBV5-6
cdr3_aa: CASSLGTTVYGYTF

j_call: TRBJ1-1
v_call: TRBV5-4
cdr3_aa: CASSLMGNSPNTEAFF

j_call: TRBJ2-1
v_call: TRBV5-1
cdr3_aa: CASSPGAGEQFF

j_call: TRBJ1-2
v_call: TRBV19
cdr3_aa: CASSIQGIHNYGYTF

j_call: TRBJ1-1
v_call: TRBV28
cdr3_aa: CASSFTGGLGTEAFF

j_call: TRBJ2-2
v_call: TRBV7-2
cdr3_aa: CASSSSIGVGELFF

j_call: TRBJ2-1
v_call: TRBV15
cdr3_aa: CATSRDPADYNEQFF

j_call: TRBJ1-5
v_call: TRBV25-1
cdr3_aa: CATIHRDRLYSNQPQHF

j_call: TRBJ2-3
v_call: TRBV5-1
cdr3_aa: CASSLDRVSTDTQYF

j_call: TRBJ1-1
v_call: TRBV6-5
cdr3_aa: CASSYINRGPEAFF

j_call: TRBJ1-2
v_call: TRBV6-1
cdr3_aa: CASSAPDRDYGYTF

j_call: TRBJ2-7
v_call: TRBV18
cdr3_aa: CASSPRSPEYSYEQYF

j_call: TRBJ2-5
v_call: TRBV25-1
cdr3_aa: CASSESGRGRDETQYF

j_call: TRBJ2-2
v_call: TRBV5-1
cdr3_aa: CASRTSGTNTGELFF

j_call: TRBJ2-3
v_call: TRBV5-1
cdr3_aa: CASSFGQSTDTQYF

j_call: TRBJ2-7
v_call: TRBV7-2
cdr3_aa: CASSLAWTGKNEQYF

j_call: TRBJ1-5
v_call: TRBV11-2
cdr3_aa: CASSKGDSNQPQHF

j_call: TRBJ2-7
v_call: TRBV28
cdr3_aa: CASSLERAGNYEQYF

j_call: TRBJ1-1
v_call: TRBV5-1
cdr3_aa: CASSSTGMDTEAFF

j_call: TRBJ2-5
v_call: TRBV5-8
cdr3_aa: CASSRAWGGEETQYF

j_call: TRBJ1-2
v_call: TRBV6-6
cdr3_aa: CASSHKMQWDYGYTF

j_call: TRBJ1-5
v_call: TRBV19
cdr3_aa: CASSGQAQAYSNQPQHF

j_call: TRBJ2-5
v_call: TRBV18
cdr3_aa: CASSPRTGGETQYF

j_call: TRBJ2-5
v_call: TRBV7-8
cdr3_aa: CASSWDRRETQYF

j_call: TRBJ2-5
v_call: TRBV10-3
cdr3_aa: CAITASGGDRETQYF

j_call: TRBJ1-2
v_call: TRBV5-1
cdr3_aa: CASSFEGEARGYTF

j_call: TRBJ1-5
v_call: TRBV6-1
cdr3_aa: CASSPGFVEQPQHF

j_call: TRBJ2-2
v_call: TRBV19
cdr3_aa: CASGNTNTGELFF

j_call: TRBJ1-3
v_call: TRBV18
cdr3_aa: CASSDGTVSGNTIYF

j_call: TRBJ1-1
v_call: TRBV7-3
cdr3_aa: CASSQQGFGTEAFF

j_call: TRBJ1-2
v_call: TRBV28
cdr3_aa: CASSLFFYGYTF

j_call: TRBJ1-2
v_call: TRBV7-2
cdr3_aa: CASSLGLRAVGYTF

j_call: TRBJ1-1
v_call: TRBV5-1
cdr3_aa: CASSSYNTEAFF

j_call: TRBJ2-3
v_call: TRBV18
cdr3_aa: CASSPPKTGLVGGYTDTQYF

j_call: TRBJ1-3
v_call: TRBV18
cdr3_aa: CASSGGWDSGNTIYF